This record concerns one TCR beta chain sequence. Its target is not known. The sample originates from a study of CD4 T cells in relation to SARS-CoV-2 and coronaviruses. Sequencing used immunoSEQ multiplex PCR; TCRdb keeps in-frame clones, though not all of them. This table holds 16,000 or so clones, over 80% found once. Before the COVID-19 pandemic, during about 2011-2019, CD4+ T cells were taken from unexposed donors. CD4+ T cells were isolated from the cells after nine to eleven days of culture. Cells permitting, SARS-CoV-2 S/N and four cold-coronavirus spikes were tested on unexposed-donor CD4+ T cells. Cultures held some 1.8 million PBMCs per well with about 10 IU/ml IL-2. V was shortened by 5 bases and J by 12 bases, with 19 bases between the two germline ends. Germline assignment: CDR1 SEHNR and CDR2 FQNEAQ (reference sequence). The CDR3 has 13 residues.

This TCR derives from a human donor in good health. Sequenced input: CD4+ T cells from PBMCs, cultured in vitro. V usage is TRBV7-9 and J usage is TRBJ1-1; D is unclear. The CDR3 loop is CASSTRASEVTFF. CDR3 DNA sequence: TGTGCCAGCAGCACTCGGGCCAGCGAGGTAACTTTCTTT.